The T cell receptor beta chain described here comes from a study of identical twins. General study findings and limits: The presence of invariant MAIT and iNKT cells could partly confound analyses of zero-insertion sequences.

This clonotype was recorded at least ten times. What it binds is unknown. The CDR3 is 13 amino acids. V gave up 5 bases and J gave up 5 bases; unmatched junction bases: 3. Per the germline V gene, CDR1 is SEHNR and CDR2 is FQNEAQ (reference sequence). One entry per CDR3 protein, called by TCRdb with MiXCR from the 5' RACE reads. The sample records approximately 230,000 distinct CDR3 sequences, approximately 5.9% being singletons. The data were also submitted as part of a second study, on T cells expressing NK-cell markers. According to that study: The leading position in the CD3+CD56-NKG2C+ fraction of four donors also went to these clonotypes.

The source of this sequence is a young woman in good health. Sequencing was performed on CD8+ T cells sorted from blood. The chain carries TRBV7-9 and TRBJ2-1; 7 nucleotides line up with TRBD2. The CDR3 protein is CASSPRENNEQFF. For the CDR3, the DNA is TGTGCCAGCAGCCCGCGGGAGAACAATGAGCAGTTCTTC.